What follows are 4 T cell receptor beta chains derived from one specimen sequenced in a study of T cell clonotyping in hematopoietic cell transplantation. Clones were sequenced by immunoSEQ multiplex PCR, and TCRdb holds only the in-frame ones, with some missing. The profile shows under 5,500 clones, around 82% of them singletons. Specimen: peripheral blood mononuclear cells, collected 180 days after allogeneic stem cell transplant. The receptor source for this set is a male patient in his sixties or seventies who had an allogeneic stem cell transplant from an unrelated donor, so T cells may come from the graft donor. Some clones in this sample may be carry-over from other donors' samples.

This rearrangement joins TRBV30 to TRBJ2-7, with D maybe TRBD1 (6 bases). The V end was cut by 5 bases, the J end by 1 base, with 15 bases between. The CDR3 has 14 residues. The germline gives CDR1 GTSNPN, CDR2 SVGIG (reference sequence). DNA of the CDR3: TGTGCCTGGGGTAACCCGGGACAATCCTACGAGCAGTACTTC. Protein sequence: CAWGNPGQSYEQYF.

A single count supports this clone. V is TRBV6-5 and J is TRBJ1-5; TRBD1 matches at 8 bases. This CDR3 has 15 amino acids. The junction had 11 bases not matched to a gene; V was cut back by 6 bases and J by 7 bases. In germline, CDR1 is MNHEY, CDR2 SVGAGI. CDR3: CASSTSTGDRQPQHF. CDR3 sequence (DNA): TGTGCCAGCAGCACATCGACAGGGGATCGGCAGCCCCAGCATTTT.

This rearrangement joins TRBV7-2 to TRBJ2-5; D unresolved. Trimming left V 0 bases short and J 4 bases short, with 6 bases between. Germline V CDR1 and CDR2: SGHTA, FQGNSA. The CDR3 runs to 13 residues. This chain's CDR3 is CASSLAWRETQYF. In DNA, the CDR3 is TGTGCCAGCAGCTTAGCGTGGCGAGAGACCCAGTACTTC.

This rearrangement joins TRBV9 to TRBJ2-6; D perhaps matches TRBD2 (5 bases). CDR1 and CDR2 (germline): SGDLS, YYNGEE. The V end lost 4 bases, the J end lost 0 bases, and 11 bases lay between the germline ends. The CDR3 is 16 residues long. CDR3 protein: CASSPSRGSGANVLTF. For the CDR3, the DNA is TGTGCCAGCAGCCCTAGCCGAGGCTCTGGGGCCAACGTCCTGACTTTC.